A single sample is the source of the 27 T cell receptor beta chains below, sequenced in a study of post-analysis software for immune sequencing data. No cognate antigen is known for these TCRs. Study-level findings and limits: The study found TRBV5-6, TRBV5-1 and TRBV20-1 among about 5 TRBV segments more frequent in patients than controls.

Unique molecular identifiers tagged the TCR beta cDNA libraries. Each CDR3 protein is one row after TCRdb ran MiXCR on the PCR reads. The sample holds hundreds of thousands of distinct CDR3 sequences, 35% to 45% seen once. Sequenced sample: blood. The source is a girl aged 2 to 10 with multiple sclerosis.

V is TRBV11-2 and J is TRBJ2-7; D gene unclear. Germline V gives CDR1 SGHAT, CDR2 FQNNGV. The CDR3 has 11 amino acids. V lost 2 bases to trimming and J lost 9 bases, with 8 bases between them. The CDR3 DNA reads TGTGCCAGCAGCTTACAGACAATGCAGTACTTC. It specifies CASSLQTMQYF.

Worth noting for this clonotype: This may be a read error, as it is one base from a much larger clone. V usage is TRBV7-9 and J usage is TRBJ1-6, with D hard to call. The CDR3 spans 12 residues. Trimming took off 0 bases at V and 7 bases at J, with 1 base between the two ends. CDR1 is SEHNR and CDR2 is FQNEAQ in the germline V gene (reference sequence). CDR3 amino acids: CASSLANSPLHF. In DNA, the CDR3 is TGTGCCAGCAGCTTAGCGAATTCACCCCTCCACTTT.

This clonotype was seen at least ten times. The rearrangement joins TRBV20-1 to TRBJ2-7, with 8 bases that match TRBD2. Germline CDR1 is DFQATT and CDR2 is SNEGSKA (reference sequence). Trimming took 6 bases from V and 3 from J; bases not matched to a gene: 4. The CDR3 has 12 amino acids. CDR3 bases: TGCAGTGCGGAGCGGGGGAACTACGAGCAGTACTTC. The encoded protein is CSAERGNYEQYF.

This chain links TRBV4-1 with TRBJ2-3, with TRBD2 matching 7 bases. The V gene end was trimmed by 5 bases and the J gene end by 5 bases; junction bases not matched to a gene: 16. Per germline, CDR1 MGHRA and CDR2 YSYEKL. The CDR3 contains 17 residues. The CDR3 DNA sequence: TGCGCCAGCAGCTACGACCGGGGCGGGAGAACTGGAGATACGCAGTATTTT. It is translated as CASSYDRGGRTGDTQYF.

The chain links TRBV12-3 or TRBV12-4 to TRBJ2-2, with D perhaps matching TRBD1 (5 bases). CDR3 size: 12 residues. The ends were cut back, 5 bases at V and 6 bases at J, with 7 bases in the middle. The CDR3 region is CASSQGSGELFF. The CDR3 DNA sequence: TGTGCCAGCAGTCAGGGTTCCGGGGAGCTGTTTTTT.

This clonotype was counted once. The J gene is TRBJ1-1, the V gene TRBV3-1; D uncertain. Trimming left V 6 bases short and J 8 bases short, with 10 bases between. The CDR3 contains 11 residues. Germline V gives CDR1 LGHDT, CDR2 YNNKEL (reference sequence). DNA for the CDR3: TGTGCCAGCAGGGCAAGATCCGAAGCTTTCTTT. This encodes CASRARSEAFF.

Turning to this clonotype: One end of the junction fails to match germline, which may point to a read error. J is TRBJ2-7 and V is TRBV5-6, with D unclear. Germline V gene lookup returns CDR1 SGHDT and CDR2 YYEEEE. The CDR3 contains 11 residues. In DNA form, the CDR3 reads TGTGTCAGCAGCTTGACCTACGAGCAGTACTTC. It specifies CVSSLTYEQYF.

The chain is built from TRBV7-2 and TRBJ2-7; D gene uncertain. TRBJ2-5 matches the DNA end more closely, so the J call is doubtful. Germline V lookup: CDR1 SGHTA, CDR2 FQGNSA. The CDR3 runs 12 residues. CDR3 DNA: TGTGCCAGCAGCTTCCGTCCAGAGACCCAGTACTTC. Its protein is CASSFRPETQYF.

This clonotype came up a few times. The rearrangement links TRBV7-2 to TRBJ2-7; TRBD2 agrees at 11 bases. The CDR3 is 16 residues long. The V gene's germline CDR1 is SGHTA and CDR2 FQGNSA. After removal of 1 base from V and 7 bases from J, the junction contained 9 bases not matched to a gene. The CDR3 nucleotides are TGTGCCAGCAGCTTAGTACTAGCGGGGGCACGTGGGGAGCAGTACTTC. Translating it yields CASSLVLAGARGEQYF.

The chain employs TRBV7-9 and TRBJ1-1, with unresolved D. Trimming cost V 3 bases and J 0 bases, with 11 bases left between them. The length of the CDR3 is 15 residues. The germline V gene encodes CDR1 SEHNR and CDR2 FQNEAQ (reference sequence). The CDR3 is CASSFTPLLNTEAFF. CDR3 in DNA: TGTGCCAGCAGCTTTACCCCCCTCCTGAACACTGAAGCTTTCTTT.

The CDR3 DNA reads as TGTGCCAGCAGTTTAACAGGGGGCAAGTTCACAGATACGCAGTATTTT. Its translation is CASSLTGGKFTDTQYF. The chain has TRBV5-6 and TRBJ2-3; 9 nucleotides agree with TRBD1. Losses at the gene ends were 5 bases for V and 2 bases for J; bases not matched to a gene: 9. The CDR3 contains 16 residues. Germline CDR1 is SGHDT and CDR2 is YYEEEE.

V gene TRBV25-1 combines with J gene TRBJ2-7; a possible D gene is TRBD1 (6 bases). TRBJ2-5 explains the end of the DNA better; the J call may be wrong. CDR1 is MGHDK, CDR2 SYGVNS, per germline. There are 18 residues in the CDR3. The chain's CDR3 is CASSEFRLRGRSRETQYF. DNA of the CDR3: TGTGCCAGCAGTGAATTCCGGCTCAGGGGCCGATCGAGGGAGACCCAGTACTTC.

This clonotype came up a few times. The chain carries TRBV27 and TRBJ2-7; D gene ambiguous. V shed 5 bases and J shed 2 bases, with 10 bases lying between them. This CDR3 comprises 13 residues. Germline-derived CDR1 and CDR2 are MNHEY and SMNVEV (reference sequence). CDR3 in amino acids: CASSQKTTYEQYF. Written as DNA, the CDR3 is TGTGCCAGCAGTCAAAAGACAACCTACGAGCAGTACTTC.

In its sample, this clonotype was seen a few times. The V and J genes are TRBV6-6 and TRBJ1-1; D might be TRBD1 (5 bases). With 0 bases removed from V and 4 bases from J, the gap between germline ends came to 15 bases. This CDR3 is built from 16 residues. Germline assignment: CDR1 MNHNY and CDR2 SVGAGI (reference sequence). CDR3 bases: TGTGCCAGCAGTTACTCGGAGCAGGGAGGATCCACTGAAGCTTTCTTT. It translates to CASSYSEQGGSTEAFF.

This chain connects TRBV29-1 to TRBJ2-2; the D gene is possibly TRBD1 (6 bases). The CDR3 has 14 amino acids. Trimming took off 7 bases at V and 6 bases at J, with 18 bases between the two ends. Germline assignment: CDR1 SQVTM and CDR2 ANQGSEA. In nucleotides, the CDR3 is TGCAGCGCTAAAGGGGGTATCAAGGCCGGGGAGCTGTTTTTT. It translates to CSAKGGIKAGELFF.

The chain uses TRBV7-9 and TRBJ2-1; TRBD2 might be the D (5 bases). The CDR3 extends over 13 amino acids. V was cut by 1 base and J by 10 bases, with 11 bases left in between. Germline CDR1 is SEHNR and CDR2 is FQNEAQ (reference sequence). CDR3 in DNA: TGTGCCAGCAGCTTAGAATCCCCGGGAGAGCAGTTCTTC. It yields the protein CASSLESPGEQFF.

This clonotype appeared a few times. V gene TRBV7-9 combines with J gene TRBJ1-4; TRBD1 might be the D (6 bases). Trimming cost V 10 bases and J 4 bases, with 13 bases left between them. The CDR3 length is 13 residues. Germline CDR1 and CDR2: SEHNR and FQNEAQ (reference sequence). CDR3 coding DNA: TGTGCCATCACAAACAGGGTTAATGAAAAACTGTTTTTT. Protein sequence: CAITNRVNEKLFF. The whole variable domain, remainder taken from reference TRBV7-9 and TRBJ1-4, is DTGVSQNPRHKITKRGQNVTFRCDPISEHNRLYWYRQTLGQGPEFLTYFQNEAQLEKSRLLSDRFSAERPKGSFSTLEIQRTEQGDSAMYLCAITNRVNEKLFFGSGTQLSVL.

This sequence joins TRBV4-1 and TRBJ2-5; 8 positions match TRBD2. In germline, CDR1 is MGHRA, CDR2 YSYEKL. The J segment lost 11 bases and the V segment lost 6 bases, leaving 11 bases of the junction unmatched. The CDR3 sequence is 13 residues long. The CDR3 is CASSRTGAGEQYF. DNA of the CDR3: TGCGCCAGCAGTCGGACCGGAGCGGGAGAGCAGTACTTC.

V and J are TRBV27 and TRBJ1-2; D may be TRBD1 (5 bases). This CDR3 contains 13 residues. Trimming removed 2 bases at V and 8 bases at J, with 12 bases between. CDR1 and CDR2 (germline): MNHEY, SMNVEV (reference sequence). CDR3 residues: CASSLKAGWGYTF. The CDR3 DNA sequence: TGTGCCAGCAGTTTAAAGGCAGGGTGGGGCTACACCTTC.

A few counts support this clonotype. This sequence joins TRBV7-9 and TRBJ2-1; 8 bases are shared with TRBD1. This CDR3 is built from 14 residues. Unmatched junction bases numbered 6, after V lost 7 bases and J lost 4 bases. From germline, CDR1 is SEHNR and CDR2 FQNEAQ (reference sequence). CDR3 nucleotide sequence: TGTGCCAGCACCCGGACAGGGTTGTACAATGAGCAGTTCTTC. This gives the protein CASTRTGLYNEQFF.

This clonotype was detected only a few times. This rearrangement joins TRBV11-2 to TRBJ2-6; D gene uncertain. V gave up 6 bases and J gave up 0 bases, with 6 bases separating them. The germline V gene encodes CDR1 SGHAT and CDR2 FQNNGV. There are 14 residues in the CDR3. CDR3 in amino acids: CASRQLSGANVLTF. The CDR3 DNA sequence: TGTGCCAGCAGACAGCTCTCTGGGGCCAACGTCCTGACTTTC.

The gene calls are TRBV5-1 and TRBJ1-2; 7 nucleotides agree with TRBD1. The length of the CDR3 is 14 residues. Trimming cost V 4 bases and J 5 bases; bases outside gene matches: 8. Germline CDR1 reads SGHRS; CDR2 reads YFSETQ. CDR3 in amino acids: CASSPPDRSYGYTF. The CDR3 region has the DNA TGCGCCAGCAGCCCACCGGACAGGAGTTATGGCTACACCTTC.

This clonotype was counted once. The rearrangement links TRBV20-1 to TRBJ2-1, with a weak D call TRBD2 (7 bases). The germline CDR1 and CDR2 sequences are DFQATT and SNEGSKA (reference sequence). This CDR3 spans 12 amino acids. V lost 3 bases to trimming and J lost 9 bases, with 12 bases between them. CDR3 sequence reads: CSASTGRAEQFF. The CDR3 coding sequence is TGCAGTGCTAGCACAGGGAGGGCTGAGCAGTTCTTC.

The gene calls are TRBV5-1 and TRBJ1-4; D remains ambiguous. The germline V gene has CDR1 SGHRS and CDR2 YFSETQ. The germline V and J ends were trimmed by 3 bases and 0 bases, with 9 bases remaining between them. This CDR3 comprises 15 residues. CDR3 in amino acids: CASSSQDPTNEKLFF. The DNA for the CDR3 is TGCGCCAGCAGCTCTCAGGATCCAACTAATGAAAAACTGTTTTTT.

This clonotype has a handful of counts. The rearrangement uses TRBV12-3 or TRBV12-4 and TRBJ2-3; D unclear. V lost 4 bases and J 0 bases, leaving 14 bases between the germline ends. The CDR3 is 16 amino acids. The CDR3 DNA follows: TGTGCCAGCAGTTCCCCCCGGCACCGCAGCACAGATACGCAGTATTTT. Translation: CASSSPRHRSTDTQYF.

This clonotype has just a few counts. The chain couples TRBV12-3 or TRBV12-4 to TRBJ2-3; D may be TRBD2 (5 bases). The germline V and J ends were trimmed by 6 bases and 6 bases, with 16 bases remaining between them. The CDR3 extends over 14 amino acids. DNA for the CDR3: TGTGCCAGCAGGCCCCTAGCTGAAAGGGATACGCAGTATTTT. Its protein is CASRPLAERDTQYF.

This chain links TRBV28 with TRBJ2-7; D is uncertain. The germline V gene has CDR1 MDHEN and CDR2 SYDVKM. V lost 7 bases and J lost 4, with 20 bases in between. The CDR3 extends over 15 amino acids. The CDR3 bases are TGTGCCAGCACCTCACCGGCGGACCAGACATACGAGCAGTACTTC. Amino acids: CASTSPADQTYEQYF.